This is a list of T cell receptor beta chains from one sample in a study of control samples from healthy donors and cancer patients. Generated by immunoSEQ multiplex PCR, the TCRdb table keeps only in-frame clones and is missing some. The data contain about 12,000 clones, roughly 95% of them singletons. The specimen was PBMCs. Receptors were obtained from a man between 65 and 79 years old with head and neck cancer. Each CDR3 is given with its conserved first and last residue. D genes are given only for firm matches.

v_gene: TRBV5-4
len: 14
d_gene: TRBD1
j_gene: TRBJ2-3
CDR3aa: CASSRGTDTDTQYF

v_gene: TRBV5-8
len: 16
d_gene: TRBD1
j_gene: TRBJ2-2
CDR3aa: CASSKGQGAIPGELFF

v_gene: TRBV27
len: 16
d_gene: TRBD2
j_gene: TRBJ2-5
CDR3aa: CASSFAGASGEETQYF

v_gene: TRBV19
len: 18
d_gene: TRBD2
j_gene: TRBJ2-5
CDR3aa: CASSRTGSTSGSRETQYF

v_gene: TRBV3-1/TRBV3-2
len: 15
d_gene: TRBD1
j_gene: TRBJ1-5
CDR3aa: CASSQGWTGNQPQHF

v_gene: TRBV6-5
len: 15
d_gene: NA
j_gene: TRBJ2-1
CDR3aa: CASSRVWDPYNEQFF

v_gene: TRBV9
len: 16
d_gene: NA
j_gene: TRBJ1-2
CDR3aa: CASSALGGAEMAGYTF

v_gene: TRBV7-9
len: 16
d_gene: TRBD2
j_gene: TRBJ2-3
CDR3aa: CASSYRLAGGSDTQYF

v_gene: TRBV3-1/TRBV3-2
len: 15
d_gene: TRBD2
j_gene: TRBJ2-3
CDR3aa: CASSQLAGTTDTQYF

v_gene: TRBV2
len: 15
d_gene: TRBD1
j_gene: TRBJ1-6
CDR3aa: CASRRSGTGSSPLHF

v_gene: TRBV18
len: 13
d_gene: NA
j_gene: TRBJ2-1
CDR3aa: CASSPGLGIGQFF

v_gene: TRBV19
len: 16
d_gene: NA
j_gene: TRBJ2-4
CDR3aa: CASSIVSAGLRDIQYF

v_gene: TRBV9
len: 16
d_gene: TRBD2
j_gene: TRBJ2-1
CDR3aa: CASSLTLAGGYNEQFF

v_gene: TRBV18
len: 14
d_gene: NA
j_gene: TRBJ2-3
CDR3aa: CASSPSSGTDTQYF

v_gene: TRBV27
len: 15
d_gene: TRBD1
j_gene: TRBJ1-1
CDR3aa: CASSRIPGQGAEAFF

v_gene: TRBV7-8
len: 15
d_gene: NA
j_gene: TRBJ1-6
CDR3aa: CASSPGSSYNSPLHF

v_gene: TRBV4-1
len: 20
d_gene: TRBD2
j_gene: TRBJ2-3
CDR3aa: CASSQDRGTSGGPVTDTQYF

v_gene: TRBV27
len: 14
d_gene: NA
j_gene: TRBJ1-4
CDR3aa: CASSLRGTNDKLFF

v_gene: TRBV2
len: 15
d_gene: TRBD1
j_gene: TRBJ2-1
CDR3aa: CASTIDRGSWDEQFF

v_gene: TRBV5-1
len: 14
d_gene: NA
j_gene: TRBJ2-5
CDR3aa: CASSYGQFQETQYF

v_gene: TRBV28
len: 15
d_gene: NA
j_gene: TRBJ2-2
CDR3aa: CASSQLAWGTGELFF

v_gene: TRBV18
len: 17
d_gene: NA
j_gene: TRBJ1-3
CDR3aa: CASSPLDGFYSGNTIYF

v_gene: TRBV6-5
len: 16
d_gene: TRBD2
j_gene: TRBJ2-7
CDR3aa: CASSHSGTSGSYEQYF

v_gene: TRBV5-1
len: 15
d_gene: NA
j_gene: TRBJ1-3
CDR3aa: CASSSLWGAGNTIYF

v_gene: TRBV5-4
len: 16
d_gene: TRBD2
j_gene: TRBJ2-7
CDR3aa: CASSFGLAGGSYEQYF

v_gene: TRBV6-6
len: 16
d_gene: TRBD2
j_gene: TRBJ2-6
CDR3aa: CASSPGGAAGANVLTF

v_gene: TRBV6-1
len: 16
d_gene: TRBD2
j_gene: TRBJ2-7
CDR3aa: CASSESFSGGTYEQYF

v_gene: TRBV14
len: 20
d_gene: TRBD2
j_gene: TRBJ2-1
CDR3aa: CASSQDRFSRTSGRAYEQFF

v_gene: TRBV6-5
len: 15
d_gene: TRBD2
j_gene: TRBJ2-5
CDR3aa: CASSTTGLAGGTQYF

v_gene: TRBV5-1
len: 16
d_gene: NA
j_gene: TRBJ2-5
CDR3aa: CASSLPGGTIQETQYF

v_gene: TRBV7-9
len: 17
d_gene: NA
j_gene: TRBJ2-1
CDR3aa: CASSPPLRLAKRGEQFF

v_gene: TRBV2
len: 15
d_gene: TRBD1
j_gene: TRBJ1-4
CDR3aa: CASRRTGVANEKLFF

v_gene: TRBV10-1
len: 14
d_gene: NA
j_gene: TRBJ2-3
CDR3aa: CASSDRGYTDTQYF

v_gene: TRBV5-5
len: 18
d_gene: NA
j_gene: TRBJ1-6
CDR3aa: CASSLEPWIALYNSPLHF

v_gene: TRBV24-1
len: 14
d_gene: NA
j_gene: TRBJ2-3
CDR3aa: CATSGLDGTDTQYF

v_gene: TRBV7-7
len: 13
d_gene: NA
j_gene: TRBJ2-5
CDR3aa: CASSLGYQETQYF

v_gene: TRBV5-1
len: 14
d_gene: NA
j_gene: TRBJ1-1
CDR3aa: CASSLQGRSTEAFF

v_gene: TRBV19
len: 20
d_gene: NA
j_gene: TRBJ2-7
CDR3aa: CASSPHAGSRYDYYYYEQYF

v_gene: TRBV6-4
len: 14
d_gene: NA
j_gene: TRBJ2-6
CDR3aa: CASRGDTGANVLTF

v_gene: TRBV7-2
len: 12
d_gene: NA
j_gene: TRBJ2-3
CDR3aa: CASSTSTDTQYF

v_gene: TRBV5-1
len: 15
d_gene: TRBD1
j_gene: TRBJ2-5
CDR3aa: CASSLTGTEGETQYF

v_gene: TRBV5-8
len: 15
d_gene: TRBD2
j_gene: TRBJ2-7
CDR3aa: CASSLASGSSYEQYF

v_gene: TRBV7-8
len: 14
d_gene: NA
j_gene: TRBJ2-7
CDR3aa: CATKTGGASYEQYF

v_gene: TRBV7-3
len: 18
d_gene: NA
j_gene: TRBJ2-6
CDR3aa: CASSPTISVFSGANVLTF

v_gene: TRBV6-6
len: 15
d_gene: TRBD2
j_gene: TRBJ2-3
CDR3aa: CASRRLAGGKDTQYF

v_gene: TRBV6-5
len: 15
d_gene: NA
j_gene: TRBJ2-6
CDR3aa: CASSYTISGANVLTF

v_gene: TRBV7-9
len: 16
d_gene: TRBD1
j_gene: TRBJ2-3
CDR3aa: CASSPRTGGQTDTQYF

v_gene: TRBV7-9
len: 18
d_gene: TRBD2
j_gene: TRBJ2-7
CDR3aa: CASSSPRGLAGAAYEQYF

v_gene: TRBV18
len: 18
d_gene: NA
j_gene: TRBJ1-5
CDR3aa: CASSPDTGPQYSNQPQHF

v_gene: TRBV24-1
len: 16
d_gene: TRBD1
j_gene: TRBJ2-1
CDR3aa: CATSRGPGQGPNEQFF

v_gene: TRBV30
len: 14
d_gene: NA
j_gene: TRBJ2-7
CDR3aa: CAWSPRGSSYEQYF

v_gene: TRBV9
len: 14
d_gene: NA
j_gene: TRBJ2-1
CDR3aa: CASSVQSGGNEQFF

v_gene: TRBV3-1/TRBV3-2
len: 15
d_gene: NA
j_gene: TRBJ2-3
CDR3aa: CASSPRLAVTDTQYF

v_gene: TRBV7-9
len: 13
d_gene: NA
j_gene: TRBJ1-2
CDR3aa: CASSTSELGGYTF

v_gene: TRBV7-3
len: 15
d_gene: NA
j_gene: TRBJ1-4
CDR3aa: CASSLGQSSNEKLFF